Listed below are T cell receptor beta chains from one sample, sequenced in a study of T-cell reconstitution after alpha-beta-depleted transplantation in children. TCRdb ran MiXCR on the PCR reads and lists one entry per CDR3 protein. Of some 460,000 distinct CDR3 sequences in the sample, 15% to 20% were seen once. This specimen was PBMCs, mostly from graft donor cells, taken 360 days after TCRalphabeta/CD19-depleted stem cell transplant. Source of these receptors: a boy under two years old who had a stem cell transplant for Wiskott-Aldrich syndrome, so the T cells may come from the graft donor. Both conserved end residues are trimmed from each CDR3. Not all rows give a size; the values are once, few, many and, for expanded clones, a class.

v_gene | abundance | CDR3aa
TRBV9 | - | ASSRIRNTIY
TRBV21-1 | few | ASSSSRGLAGVDTGELF
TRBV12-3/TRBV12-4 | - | ASSIDGRAVEQY
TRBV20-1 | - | SARRPGAPLYEQY
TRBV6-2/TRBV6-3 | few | ASSYGTRINEQF
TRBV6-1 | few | ASREFQMNTEAF
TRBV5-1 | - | ASSLKGWTDTQY
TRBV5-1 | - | ASSTSELDTQY
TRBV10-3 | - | AIRRTVPTYGYT
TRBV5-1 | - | ASRNAGQVGAYEQY
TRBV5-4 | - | ASRLQIDGETQY
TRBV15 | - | ATSRNAGRSYEQY
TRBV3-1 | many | ASSQDQKREYNEQF
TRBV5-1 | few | ASRVLAASTDTQY
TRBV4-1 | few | ASSQAGGAGTGFIEDQPQH
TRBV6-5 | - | ASSSPSSNTEAF
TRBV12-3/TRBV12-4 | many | ASSLPPGGQETQY
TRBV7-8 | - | ASSPVAGGRFNSPLH
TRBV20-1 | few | SADGRVTQY
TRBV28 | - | ASSFARRETQY
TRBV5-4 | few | ASSLLRGLYNEQF
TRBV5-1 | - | ASSLELSGNTIY
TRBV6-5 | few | ASSYLSRQETQY
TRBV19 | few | ASSIFPLAGTGELF
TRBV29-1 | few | SVVDRVEEQY
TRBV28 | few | ASSLNPGSANQPQH
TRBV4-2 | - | ASSQGISTDTQY
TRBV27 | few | ASSLTPSTEAF
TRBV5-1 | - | ASRLGTEIEKLF
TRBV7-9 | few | ASSFRGPTRTGELF
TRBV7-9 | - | ASSLAGRGNEQF